One and the same sample provided the 26 T cell receptor beta chains below, sequenced in a study of breast tumors, draining lymph nodes, adjacent tissues. TCRdb fed the multiplex PCR reads into MiXCR, producing one record per CDR3 protein. The table includes under 350,000 distinct CDR3 sequences, around 31% detected once. The lymph nodes were axillary draining lymph nodes from breast cancer patients. The material sequenced was axillary lymph node tissue. These TCRs come from a female donor with breast cancer. Some clones in this sample may be carry-over from other donors' samples.

This clonotype was seen ten or more times. J is TRBJ2-1 and V is TRBV9; 10 bases map to TRBD2. CDR3 length: 15 residues. Germline lookup yields CDR1 SGDLS and CDR2 YYNGEE. The V segment lost 4 bases and the J segment 7 bases; nucleotides outside the gene matches: 8. Written as DNA, the CDR3 is TGTGCCAGCAGCCTGGGGACTAGCGCGAGTAATGAGCAGTTCTTC. Translated: CASSLGTSASNEQFF.

A remark on this clonotype: This sequence may be a read error, since a much larger clone differs from it by one base. V is TRBV5-4 and J is TRBJ2-2; D perhaps matches TRBD1 (6 bases). This CDR3 region has 14 residues. Per germline, CDR1 SGHNT and CDR2 YYREEE (reference sequence). The CDR3 nucleotides are TGTGCCAGCAGCTTGAGGACAGACACCGGGGAGCCGTTTTTT. It yields the protein CASSLRTDTGEPFF. Filled out from reference TRBV5-4 and TRBJ2-2, the complete variable domain reads ETGVTQSPTHLIKTRGQQVTLRCSSQSGHNTVSWYQQALGQGPQFIFQYYREEENGRGNFPPRFSGLQFPNYSSELNVNALELDDSALYLCASSLRTDTGEPFFGEGSRLTVL.

The CDR3 region is CASSAYRTSGSLDTQYF. CDR3 DNA sequence: TGTGCCAGCAGCGCCTATCGGACTAGCGGGAGTCTAGATACGCAGTATTTT. This chain links TRBV9 with TRBJ2-3, with TRBD2 identical over 13 bases. Germline V gene lookup returns CDR1 SGDLS and CDR2 YYNGEE. The J segment lost 5 bases and the V segment lost 3 bases, leaving 9 bases of the junction unmatched. The length of the CDR3 is 17 residues.

This chain connects TRBV10-1 to TRBJ2-1; a weak D match, TRBD2 (6 bases). The V and J ends lost 3 bases and 2 bases respectively, with 8 bases between them. CDR3 length: 14 residues. Germline CDR1 and CDR2: WNHNN and SYGVQD (reference sequence). The CDR3 DNA reads as TGCGCCAGCAGTGATCGGAGGGCCTACAATGAGCAGTTCTTC. Translation: CASSDRRAYNEQFF.

The sample holds many counts of this clonotype. The chain recombines TRBV5-1 with TRBJ2-5; the match to TRBD2 covers 13 bases. J gave up 4 bases and V 3 bases, and 12 bases lay outside the gene matches. The CDR3 is 18 amino acids. Per germline, CDR1 SGHRS and CDR2 YFSETQ. The CDR3 DNA sequence: TGCGCCAGCAGCTCGGGGACTAGCGGGGCAACGCGGGGAGAGACCCAGTACTTC. Protein product: CASSSGTSGATRGETQYF.

This clonotype has at least ten counts. The V gene is TRBV7-2, the J gene TRBJ2-1, with 9 bases fitting TRBD2. Germline loops: CDR1 SGHTA, CDR2 FQGNSA. The CDR3 contains 16 residues. With 5 bases clipped from V and 10 bases from J, the junction kept 15 bases outside the gene matches. The CDR3 here is CASSGPGLAGSGEQFF. The CDR3 nucleotides are TGTGCCAGCAGCGGGCCGGGTCTAGCGGGATCTGGAGAGCAGTTCTTC.

The sample holds many counts of this clonotype. This chain connects TRBV12-3 or TRBV12-4 to TRBJ2-7; no firm D call. Trimming took off 6 bases at V and 2 bases at J, with 29 bases between the two ends. This CDR3 contains 19 residues. The CDR3 coding sequence is TGTGCCAGCAGAAAGATAGACTCCGTTGATCCCTCTTCCCCCTACGAGCAGTACTTC. The encoded protein is CASRKIDSVDPSSPYEQYF.

This clonotype occurred many times. J is TRBJ2-5 and V is TRBV12-5; 7 bases align to TRBD2. CDR3 length: 17 amino acids. The J segment lost 3 bases and the V segment lost 6 bases, leaving 16 bases of the junction unmatched. Germline V gene lookup returns CDR1 LGHNT and CDR2 FRNRAP. The CDR3 reads CASGPWEGRLSEETQYF. Written as DNA, the CDR3 is TGTGCTAGTGGCCCATGGGAGGGGCGGTTGTCGGAAGAGACCCAGTACTTC.

Turning to this clonotype: This could be a read error, since a much larger clone is one nucleotide away. The chain uses TRBV4-3 and TRBJ1-2, with a weak D call TRBD1 (5 bases). The CDR3 runs 16 residues. The germline V gene encodes CDR1 LGHNA and CDR2 YSLEER. CDR3 sequence reads: CASSQDSGSLRNGCTF. In DNA, the CDR3 is TGCGCCAGCAGCCAAGATTCAGGGTCCCTAAGAAATGGCTGCACCTTC.

This clonotype was observed many times. The V and J genes are TRBV10-3 and TRBJ2-3; 8 bases are a match to TRBD2. Germline trimming cut 10 bases from V and 0 bases from J; bases unmatched to any gene: 9. CDR1 and CDR2 (germline): ENHRY, SYGVKD. The CDR3 is made up of 15 amino acids. CDR3 region: CATRGERGSTDTQYF. DNA for the CDR3: TGTGCCACCCGGGGAGAGCGGGGGAGCACAGATACGCAGTATTTT.

This clonotype has ten or more counts. The CDR3 loop reads CAISESEQGDTDTQYF. CDR3 nucleotides: TGTGCCATCAGTGAGTCGGAACAGGGAGACACAGATACGCAGTATTTT. This rearrangement joins TRBV10-3 to TRBJ2-3; possible D gene TRBD1, 6 bases. This CDR3 is 16 amino acids long. Per germline, CDR1 ENHRY and CDR2 SYGVKD. With 0 bases removed from V and 2 bases from J, the gap between germline ends came to 12 bases.

The chain carries TRBV29-1 and TRBJ2-7; 10 nucleotides line up with TRBD1. The CDR3 totals 13 residues. Germline CDR1 reads SQVTM; CDR2 reads ANQGSEA. V was clipped by 4 bases and J by 5 bases; unmatched bases: 5. The CDR3 DNA follows: TGCAGCGTTGTAGCGACAGGGGGCCACGAGCAGTACTTC. It specifies CSVVATGGHEQYF.

This clonotype was seen ten or more times. The rearrangement joins TRBV4-2 to TRBJ2-7, with 10 bases aligning to TRBD2. The CDR3 extends over 17 amino acids. V was clipped by 0 bases and J by 0 bases; unmatched bases: 5. Germline CDR1 is LGHNA and CDR2 is YNFKEQ. CDR3 protein: CASSQEMWTSGSYEQYF. The CDR3, as DNA: TGTGCCAGCAGCCAAGAGATGTGGACTAGCGGCTCCTACGAGCAGTACTTC.

The V and J genes are TRBV30 and TRBJ2-1; D not resolved. The CDR3 covers 14 residues. The V and J ends lost 3 bases and 1 base respectively, with 10 bases between them. Germline assignment: CDR1 GTSNPN and CDR2 SVGIG (reference sequence). CDR3 sequence reads: CAWRGMASYNEQFF. The CDR3 DNA reads TGTGCCTGGAGAGGTATGGCGTCCTACAATGAGCAGTTCTTC. The variable domain in full, completed from reference TRBV30 and TRBJ2-1, reads SQTIHQWPATLVQPVGSPLSLECTVEGTSNPNLYWYRQAAGRGLQLLFYSVGIGQISSEVPQNLSASRPQDRQFILSSKKLLLSDSGFYLCAWRGMASYNEQFFGPGTRLTVL.

This chain joins TRBV2 and TRBJ2-5; 8 nucleotides line up with TRBD2. This CDR3 has 13 amino acids. Germline V gene lookup returns CDR1 SNHLY and CDR2 FYNNEI. CDR3 loop: CSRGSGVTETQYF. CDR3 bases: TGTTCCCGGGGTAGCGGGGTCACAGAGACCCAGTACTTC.

The genes are TRBV24-1 and TRBJ1-5, with D possibly matching TRBD1 (5 bases). The germline V gene encodes CDR1 KGHDR and CDR2 SFDVKD. Trimming took off 3 bases at V and 4 bases at J, with 9 bases between the two ends. CDR3 length: 14 amino acids. Here the CDR3 reads CATSDGGDNQPQHF. CDR3 DNA sequence: TGTGCCACCAGTGATGGGGGGGATAATCAGCCCCAGCATTTT.

In its sample, this clonotype was seen many times. The J gene is TRBJ2-3, the V gene TRBV7-8; no definite D call. This CDR3 is built from 14 residues. Germline V gives CDR1 SGHVS, CDR2 FQNEAQ. Trimming took off 1 base at V and 1 base at J, with 6 bases between the two ends. The CDR3 reads CASSLGLRTDTQYF. The DNA of the CDR3 is TGTGCCAGCAGCTTAGGACTGCGCACAGATACGCAGTATTTT.

This clonotype was detected many times. This chain links TRBV7-3 with TRBJ2-7, with 12 bases fitting TRBD2. There are 18 residues in the CDR3. In germline, CDR1 is SGHTA, CDR2 FQGTGA. The V and J ends lost 1 base and 4 bases, in that order; junction bases with no gene match: 11. In nucleotides, the CDR3 is TGTGCCAGCAGCTTAAGGGACAAACTAGCGGGAGGATCATACGAGCAGTACTTC. Translating gives CASSLRDKLAGGSYEQYF.

This clonotype was observed at least ten times. V is TRBV7-3 and J is TRBJ1-2; 10 positions match TRBD1. CDR1 and CDR2 (germline): SGHTA, FQGTGA. The CDR3 extends over 17 amino acids. The V and J ends lost 0 bases and 6 bases, in that order; junction bases with no gene match: 10. Here the CDR3 reads CASSLTWVRQGANGYTF. CDR3 sequence (DNA): TGTGCCAGCAGCTTAACGTGGGTGAGACAGGGGGCAAATGGCTACACCTTC.

This clonotype occurred many times. This chain links TRBV7-6 with TRBJ2-5, with D unresolved. The CDR3 covers 14 residues. Germline V gene data show CDR1 as SGHVS and CDR2 as FNYEAQ. The V gene lost 1 base and the J gene lost 5 bases, with 11 bases spanning the gap. The CDR3 sequence is CASSLGAGRETQYF. Here the CDR3 DNA reads TGTGCCAGCAGCTTAGGGGCAGGACGGGAGACCCAGTACTTC.

This clonotype was picked up many times. V gene TRBV7-2 combines with J gene TRBJ2-7; D is unclear. The CDR3 runs 14 residues. The ends were cut back, 6 bases at V and 0 bases at J, with 12 bases in the middle. The V gene's germline CDR1 is SGHTA and CDR2 FQGNSA. CDR3 in DNA: TGTGCCAGCAGAGAGGCCTTACTCTCCTACGAGCAGTACTTC. Protein product: CASREALLSYEQYF.

This clonotype was observed at least ten times. This chain joins TRBV20-1 and TRBJ2-7; D is perhaps TRBD1 (5 bases). In germline, CDR1 is DFQATT, CDR2 SNEGSKA (reference sequence). This CDR3 has 14 residues. V lost 3 bases and J 5 bases, leaving 17 bases between the germline ends. The DNA for the CDR3 is TGCAGTGCTAGCCCAGGGTCTAGGGCGCACGAGCAGTACTTC. Translating it yields CSASPGSRAHEQYF.

Worth noting for this clonotype: Given a much more abundant clone one base away, this may be a read error. The limits of the CDR3 on the DNA are not certain, so only TCRdb's listed CDR3 is given. This chain uses TRBV11-3 with TRBJ2-2. The CDR3 adds up to 14 amino acids, both ends counted. The germline V gene has CDR1 SGHNT and CDR2 YENEEA. The CDR3 protein is CASSFGLGTGEPFF.

V and J are TRBV20-1 and TRBJ1-6, with 9 bases that match TRBD1. J gave up 7 bases and V 6 bases, and 10 bases lay outside the gene matches. CDR1 and CDR2 (germline): DFQATT, SNEGSKA (reference sequence). The CDR3 length is 15 residues. CDR3 in DNA: TGCAGTGCAGTACAGGGGGCAGATGGCAATTCACCCCTCCACTTT. As protein: CSAVQGADGNSPLHF.

This clonotype showed up many times. V and J are TRBV25-1 and TRBJ2-5, with TRBD2 as a possible D gene (5 bases). The CDR3 length is 14 residues. Trimming shortened V by 6 bases and J by 6 bases, and 17 bases separated the two germline ends. Germline CDR1 reads MGHDK; CDR2 reads SYGVNS. The CDR3 is CASRRSGPKKTQYF. CDR3 in DNA: TGTGCCAGCAGAAGGAGCGGCCCCAAGAAGACCCAGTACTTC. The entire variable domain, with the rest obtained from reference TRBV25-1 and TRBJ2-5, is as follows: EADIYQTPRYLVIGTGKKITLECSQTMGHDKMYWYQQDPGMELHLIHYSYGVNSTEKGDLSSESTVSRIRTEHFPLTLESARPSHTSQYLCASRRSGPKKTQYFGPGTRLLVL.

This clonotype appeared many times. The gene calls are TRBV7-8 and TRBJ2-7; D is possibly TRBD2 (5 bases). With 2 bases removed from V and 3 bases from J, the gap between germline ends came to 11 bases. The CDR3 covers 14 residues. Germline CDR1 reads SGHVS; CDR2 reads FQNEAQ. The CDR3 nucleotides read TGTGCCAGCAGCTTAACGGGAAAATTCTACGAGCAGTACTTC. Translated, it gives CASSLTGKFYEQYF.